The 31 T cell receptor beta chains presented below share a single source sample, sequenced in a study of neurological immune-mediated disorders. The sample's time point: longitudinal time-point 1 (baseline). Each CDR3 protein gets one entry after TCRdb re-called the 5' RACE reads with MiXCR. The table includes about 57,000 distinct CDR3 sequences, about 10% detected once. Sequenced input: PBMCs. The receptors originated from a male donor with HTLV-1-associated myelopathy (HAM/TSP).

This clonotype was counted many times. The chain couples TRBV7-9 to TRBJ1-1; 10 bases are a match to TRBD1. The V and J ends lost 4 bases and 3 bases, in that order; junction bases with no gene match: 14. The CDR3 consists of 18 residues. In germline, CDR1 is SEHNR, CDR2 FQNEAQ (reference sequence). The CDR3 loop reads CASSSVPGQGRWDTEAFF. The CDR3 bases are TGTGCCAGCAGCTCCGTCCCGGGACAGGGGAGGTGGGACACTGAAGCTTTCTTT.

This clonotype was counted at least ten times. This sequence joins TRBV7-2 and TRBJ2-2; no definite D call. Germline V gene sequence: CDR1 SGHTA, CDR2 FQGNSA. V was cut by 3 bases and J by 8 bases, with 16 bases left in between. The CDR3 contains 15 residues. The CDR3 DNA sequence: TGTGCCAGCAGCTTTAAGAATGGCGGTGGTGGGGAGCTGTTTTTT. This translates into CASSFKNGGGGELFF.

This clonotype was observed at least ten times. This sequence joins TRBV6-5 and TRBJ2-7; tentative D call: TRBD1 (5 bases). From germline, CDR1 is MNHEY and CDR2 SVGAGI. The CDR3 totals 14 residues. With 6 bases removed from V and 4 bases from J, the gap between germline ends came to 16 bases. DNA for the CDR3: TGTGCCAGCAGCCTGACAGCGAGAACTTACGAGCAGTACTTC. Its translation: CASSLTARTYEQYF.

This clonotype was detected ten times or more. This CDR3 is CASSYEAGALTGELFF. For the CDR3, the DNA is TGTGCCAGCAGTTACGAAGCGGGGGCCTTAACCGGGGAGCTGTTTTTT. V is TRBV6-2 or TRBV6-3 and J is TRBJ2-2, with TRBD2 matching over 8 bases. With 2 bases clipped from V and 5 bases from J, the junction kept 7 bases outside the gene matches. The CDR3 covers 16 residues. Germline V gene data show CDR1 as MNHEY and CDR2 as SVGEGT.

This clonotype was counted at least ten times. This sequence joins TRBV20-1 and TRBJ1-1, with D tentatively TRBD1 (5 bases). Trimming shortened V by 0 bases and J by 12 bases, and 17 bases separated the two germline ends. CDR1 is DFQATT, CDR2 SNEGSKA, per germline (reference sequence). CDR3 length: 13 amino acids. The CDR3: CSARESRGTGTFF. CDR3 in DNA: TGCAGTGCTAGAGAGTCCCGGGGGACCGGGACTTTCTTT.

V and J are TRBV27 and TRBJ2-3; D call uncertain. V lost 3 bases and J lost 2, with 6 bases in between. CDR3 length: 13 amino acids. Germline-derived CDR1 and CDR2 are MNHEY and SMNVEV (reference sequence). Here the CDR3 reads CASSFGSTDTQYF. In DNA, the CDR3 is TGTGCCAGCAGTTTCGGATCCACAGATACGCAGTATTTT.

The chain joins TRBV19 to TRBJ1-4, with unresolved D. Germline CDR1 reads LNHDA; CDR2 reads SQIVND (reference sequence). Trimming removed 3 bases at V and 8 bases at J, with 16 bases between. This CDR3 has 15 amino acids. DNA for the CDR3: TGTGCCAGTAGTATCCGCTCATCCCAATCGGAAAAACTGTTTTTT. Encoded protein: CASSIRSSQSEKLFF.

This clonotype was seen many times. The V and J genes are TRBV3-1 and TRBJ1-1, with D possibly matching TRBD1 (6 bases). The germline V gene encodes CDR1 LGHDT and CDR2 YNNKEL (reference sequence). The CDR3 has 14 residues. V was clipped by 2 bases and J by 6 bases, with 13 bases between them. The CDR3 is CASSQLTGGAEAFF. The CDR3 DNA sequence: TGTGCCAGCAGCCAACTGACAGGAGGCGCTGAAGCTTTCTTT.

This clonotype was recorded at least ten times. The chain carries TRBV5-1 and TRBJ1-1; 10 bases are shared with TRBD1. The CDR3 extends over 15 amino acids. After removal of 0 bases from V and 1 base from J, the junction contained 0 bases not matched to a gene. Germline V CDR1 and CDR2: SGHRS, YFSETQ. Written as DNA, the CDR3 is TGCGCCAGCAGCTTGGGGACAGGGGGGAACACTGAAGCTTTCTTT. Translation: CASSLGTGGNTEAFF. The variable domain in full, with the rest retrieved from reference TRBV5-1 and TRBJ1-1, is KAGVTQTPRYLIKTRGQQVTLSCSPISGHRSVSWYQQTPGQGLQFLFEYFSETQRNKGNFPGRFSGRQFSNSRSEMNVSTLELGDSALYLCASSLGTGGNTEAFFGQGTRLTVV.

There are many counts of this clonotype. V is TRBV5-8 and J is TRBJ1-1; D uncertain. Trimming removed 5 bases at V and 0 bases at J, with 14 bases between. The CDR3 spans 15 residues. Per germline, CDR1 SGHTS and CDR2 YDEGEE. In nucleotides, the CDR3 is TGTGCCAGCAGGGACTTGAGGATCCTGAACACTGAAGCTTTCTTT. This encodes CASRDLRILNTEAFF.

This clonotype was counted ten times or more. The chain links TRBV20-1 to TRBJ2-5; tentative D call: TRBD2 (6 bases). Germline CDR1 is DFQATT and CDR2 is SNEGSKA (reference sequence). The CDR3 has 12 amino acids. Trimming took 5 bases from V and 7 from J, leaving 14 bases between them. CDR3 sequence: CSASGLRVTQYF. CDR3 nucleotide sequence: TGCAGTGCTTCCGGACTAAGGGTGACCCAGTACTTC.

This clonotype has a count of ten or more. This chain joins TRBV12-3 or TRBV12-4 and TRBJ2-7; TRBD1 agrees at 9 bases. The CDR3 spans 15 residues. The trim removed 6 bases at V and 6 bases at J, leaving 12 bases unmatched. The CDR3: CASSLSGTGFSEQYF. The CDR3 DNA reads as TGTGCCAGCAGCCTCTCGGGGACAGGGTTCAGCGAGCAGTACTTC.

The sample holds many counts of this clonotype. Here the CDR3 reads CASSFTQNTEAFF. For the CDR3, the DNA is TGTGCCAGCAGTTTTACCCAGAACACTGAAGCTTTCTTT. The chain uses TRBV12-3 or TRBV12-4 and TRBJ1-1; no clear D. This CDR3 has 13 residues. V lost 3 bases to trimming and J lost 1 base, with 6 bases between them.

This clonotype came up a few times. Here the CDR3 DNA reads TGCGCCAGCAGTCCGGGACAGGGAATTCCCGAGCAGTACTTC. This gives the protein CASSPGQGIPEQYF. The chain uses TRBV5-1 and TRBJ2-7; 9 nucleotides align to TRBD1. The germline gives CDR1 SGHRS, CDR2 YFSETQ. V lost 5 bases, J lost 6 bases, and 9 bases stayed unmatched. The CDR3 extends over 14 amino acids. Using reference TRBV5-1 and TRBJ2-7 for the parts outside the CDR3, the full variable domain is KAGVTQTPRYLIKTRGQQVTLSCSPISGHRSVSWYQQTPGQGLQFLFEYFSETQRNKGNFPGRFSGRQFSNSRSEMNVSTLELGDSALYLCASSPGQGIPEQYFGPGTRLTVT.

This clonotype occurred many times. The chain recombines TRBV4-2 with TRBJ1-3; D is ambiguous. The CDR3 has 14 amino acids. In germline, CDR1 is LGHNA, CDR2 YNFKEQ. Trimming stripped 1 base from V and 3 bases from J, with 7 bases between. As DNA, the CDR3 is TGTGCCAGCAGCCAAGTGGGGATTGGAAACACCATATATTTT. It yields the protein CASSQVGIGNTIYF.

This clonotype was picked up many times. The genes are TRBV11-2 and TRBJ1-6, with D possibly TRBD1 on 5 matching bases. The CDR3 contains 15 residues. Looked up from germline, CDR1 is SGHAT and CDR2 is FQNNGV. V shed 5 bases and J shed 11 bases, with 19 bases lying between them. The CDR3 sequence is CASSRTDGGVAPLHF. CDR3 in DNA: TGTGCCAGCAGCCGCACCGACGGGGGAGTGGCACCCCTCCACTTT.

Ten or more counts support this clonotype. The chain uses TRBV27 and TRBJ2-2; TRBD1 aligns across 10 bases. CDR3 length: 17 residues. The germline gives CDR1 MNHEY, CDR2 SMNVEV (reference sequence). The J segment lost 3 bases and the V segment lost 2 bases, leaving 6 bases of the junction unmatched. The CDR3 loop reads CASSLRVGQGYTGELFF. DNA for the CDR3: TGTGCCAGCAGTTTAAGGGTGGGACAGGGGTACACCGGGGAGCTGTTTTTT.

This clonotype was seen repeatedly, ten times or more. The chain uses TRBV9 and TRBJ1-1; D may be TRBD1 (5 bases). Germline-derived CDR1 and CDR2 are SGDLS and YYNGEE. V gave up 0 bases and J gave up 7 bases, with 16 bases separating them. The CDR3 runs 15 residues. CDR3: CASSVDGWGVNEAFF. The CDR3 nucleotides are TGTGCCAGCAGCGTAGACGGGTGGGGGGTTAATGAAGCTTTCTTT.

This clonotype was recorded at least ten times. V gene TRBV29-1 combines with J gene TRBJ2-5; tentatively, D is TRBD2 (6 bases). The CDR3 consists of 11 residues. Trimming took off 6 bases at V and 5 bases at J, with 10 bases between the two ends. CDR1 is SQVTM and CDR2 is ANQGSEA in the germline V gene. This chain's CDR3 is CSVRAGETQYF. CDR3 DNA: TGCAGCGTGAGGGCGGGGGAGACCCAGTACTTC.

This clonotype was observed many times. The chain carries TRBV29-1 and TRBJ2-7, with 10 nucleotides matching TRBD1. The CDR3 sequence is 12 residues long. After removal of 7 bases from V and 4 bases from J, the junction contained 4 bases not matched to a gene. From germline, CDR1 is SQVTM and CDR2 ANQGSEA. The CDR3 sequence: CSARDRGYEQYF. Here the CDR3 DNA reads TGCAGCGCCCGGGACAGGGGTTACGAGCAGTACTTC.

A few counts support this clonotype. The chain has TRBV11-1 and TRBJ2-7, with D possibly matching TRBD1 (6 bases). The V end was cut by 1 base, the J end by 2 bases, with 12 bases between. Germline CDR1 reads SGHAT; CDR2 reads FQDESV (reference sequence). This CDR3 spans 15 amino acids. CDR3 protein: CASSLEQGPAYEQYF. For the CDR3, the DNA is TGTGCCAGCAGCTTAGAACAGGGCCCAGCCTACGAGCAGTACTTC.

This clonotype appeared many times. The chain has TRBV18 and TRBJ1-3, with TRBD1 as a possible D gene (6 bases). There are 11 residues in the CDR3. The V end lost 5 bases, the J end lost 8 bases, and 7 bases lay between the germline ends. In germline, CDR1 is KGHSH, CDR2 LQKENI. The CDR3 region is CASSEGDTIYF. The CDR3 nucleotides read TGTGCCAGCTCAGAGGGGGACACCATATATTTT.

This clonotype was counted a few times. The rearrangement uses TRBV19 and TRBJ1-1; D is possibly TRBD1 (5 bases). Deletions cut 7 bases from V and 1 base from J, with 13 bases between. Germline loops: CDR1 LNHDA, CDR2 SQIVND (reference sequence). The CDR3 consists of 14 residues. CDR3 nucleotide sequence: TGTGCCAGTATGTGGAGGAGGGGGAACACTGAAGCTTTCTTT. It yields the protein CASMWRRGNTEAFF.

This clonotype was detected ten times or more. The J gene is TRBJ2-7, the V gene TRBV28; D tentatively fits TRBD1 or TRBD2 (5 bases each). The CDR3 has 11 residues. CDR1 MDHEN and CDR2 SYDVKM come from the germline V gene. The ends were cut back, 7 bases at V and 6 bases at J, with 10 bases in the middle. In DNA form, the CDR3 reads TGTGCCAGCATTGAGAGGGGCGAGCAGTACTTC. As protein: CASIERGEQYF.

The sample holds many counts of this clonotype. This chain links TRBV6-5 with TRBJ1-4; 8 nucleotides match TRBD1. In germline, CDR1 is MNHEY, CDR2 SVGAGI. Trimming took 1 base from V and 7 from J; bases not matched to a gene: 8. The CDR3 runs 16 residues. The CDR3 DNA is TGTGCCAGCAGTTACTTGGGCCAGGGGGCAGGTGAAAAACTGTTTTTT. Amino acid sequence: CASSYLGQGAGEKLFF.

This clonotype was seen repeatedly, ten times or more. For the CDR3, the DNA is TGTGCCAGCAGTTACCGGGATACGCAGTATTTT. This sequence encodes CASSYRDTQYF. The J gene is TRBJ2-3, the V gene TRBV6-2 or TRBV6-3; D is unresolved. V lost 2 bases, J lost 6 bases, and 3 bases lay in between. Germline V CDR1 and CDR2: MNHEY, SVGEGT. The length of the CDR3 is 11 residues.

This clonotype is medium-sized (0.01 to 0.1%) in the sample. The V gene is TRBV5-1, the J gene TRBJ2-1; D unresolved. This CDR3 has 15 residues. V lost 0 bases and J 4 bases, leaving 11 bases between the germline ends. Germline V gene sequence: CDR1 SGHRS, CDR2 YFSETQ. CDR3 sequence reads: CASSLVSNDYNEQFF. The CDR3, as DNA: TGCGCCAGCAGCTTGGTGTCAAACGATTACAATGAGCAGTTCTTC.

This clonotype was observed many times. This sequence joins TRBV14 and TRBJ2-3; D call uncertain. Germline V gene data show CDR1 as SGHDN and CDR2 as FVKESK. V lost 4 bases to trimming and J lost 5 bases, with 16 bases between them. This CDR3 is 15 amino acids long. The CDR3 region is CASSPRPLRVDTQYF. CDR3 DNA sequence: TGTGCCAGCAGCCCACGGCCCCTACGTGTAGATACGCAGTATTTT. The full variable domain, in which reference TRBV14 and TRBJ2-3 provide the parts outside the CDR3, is EAGVTQFPSHSVIEKGQTVTLRCDPISGHDNLYWYRRVMGKEIKFLLHFVKESKQDESGMPNNRFLAERTGGTYSTLKVQPAELEDSGVYFCASSPRPLRVDTQYFGPGTRLTVL.

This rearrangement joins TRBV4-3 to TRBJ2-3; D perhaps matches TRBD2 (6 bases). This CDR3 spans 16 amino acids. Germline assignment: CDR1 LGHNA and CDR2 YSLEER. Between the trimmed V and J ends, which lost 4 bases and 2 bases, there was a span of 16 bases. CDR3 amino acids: CASSPRLVDITDTQYF. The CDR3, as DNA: TGCGCCAGCAGCCCCCGACTAGTCGATATCACAGATACGCAGTATTTT.

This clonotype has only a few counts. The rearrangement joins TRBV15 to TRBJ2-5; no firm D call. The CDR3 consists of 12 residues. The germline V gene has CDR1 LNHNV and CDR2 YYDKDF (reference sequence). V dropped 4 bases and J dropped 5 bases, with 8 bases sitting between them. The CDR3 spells CATSISGETQYF. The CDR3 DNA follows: TGTGCCACCAGCATAAGTGGGGAGACCCAGTACTTC.

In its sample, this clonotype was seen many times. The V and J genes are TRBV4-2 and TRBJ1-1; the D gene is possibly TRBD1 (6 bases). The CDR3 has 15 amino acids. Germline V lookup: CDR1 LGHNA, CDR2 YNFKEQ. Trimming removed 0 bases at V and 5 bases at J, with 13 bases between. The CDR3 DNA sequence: TGTGCCAGCAGCCAAGATCCGGGGGGGGCTACTGAAGCTTTCTTT. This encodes CASSQDPGGATEAFF.